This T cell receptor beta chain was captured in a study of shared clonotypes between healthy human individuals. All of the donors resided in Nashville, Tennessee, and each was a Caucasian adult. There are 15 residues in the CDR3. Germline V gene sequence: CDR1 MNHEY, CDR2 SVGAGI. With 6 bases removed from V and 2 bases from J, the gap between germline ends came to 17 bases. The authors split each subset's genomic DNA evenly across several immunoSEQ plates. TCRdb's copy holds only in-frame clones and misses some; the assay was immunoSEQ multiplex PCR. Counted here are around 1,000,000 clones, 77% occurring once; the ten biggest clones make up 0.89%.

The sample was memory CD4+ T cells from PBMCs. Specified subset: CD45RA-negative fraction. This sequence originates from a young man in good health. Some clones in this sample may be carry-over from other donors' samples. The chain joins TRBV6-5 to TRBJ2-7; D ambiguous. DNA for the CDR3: TGTGCCAGCAGGCAAACGACACCCCCGGCCTACGAGCAGTACTTC. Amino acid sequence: CASRQTTPPAYEQYF.